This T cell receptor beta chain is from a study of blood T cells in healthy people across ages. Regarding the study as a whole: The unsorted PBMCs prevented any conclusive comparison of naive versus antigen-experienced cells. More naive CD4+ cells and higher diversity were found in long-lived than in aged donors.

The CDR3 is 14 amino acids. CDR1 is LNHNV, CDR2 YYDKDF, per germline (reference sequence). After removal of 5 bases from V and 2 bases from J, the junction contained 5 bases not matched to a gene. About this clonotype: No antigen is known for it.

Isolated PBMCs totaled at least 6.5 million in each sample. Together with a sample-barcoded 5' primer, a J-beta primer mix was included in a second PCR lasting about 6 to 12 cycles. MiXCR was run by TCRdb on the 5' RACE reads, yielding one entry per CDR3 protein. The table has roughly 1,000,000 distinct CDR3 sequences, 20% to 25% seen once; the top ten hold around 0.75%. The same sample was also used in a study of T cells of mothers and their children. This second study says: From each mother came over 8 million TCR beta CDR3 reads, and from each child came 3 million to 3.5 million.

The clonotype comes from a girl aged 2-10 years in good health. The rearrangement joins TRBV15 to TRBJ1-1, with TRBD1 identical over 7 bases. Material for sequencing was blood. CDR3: CATSEAGGNTEAFF. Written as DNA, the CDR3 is TGTGCCACCAGCGAGGCAGGGGGAAACACTGAAGCTTTCTTT. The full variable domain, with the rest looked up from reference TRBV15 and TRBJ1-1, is DAMVIQNPRYQVTQFGKPVTLSCSQTLNHNVMYWYQQKSSQAPKLLFHYYDKDFNNEADTPDNFQSRRPNTSFCFLDIRSPGLGDTAMYLCATSEAGGNTEAFFGQGTRLTVV.